This T cell receptor beta chain was identified during a study of blood T cells in healthy people across ages. Study as a whole: About one barcoded beta molecule was captured per two T cells (by template switching).

This clonotype has only one observation. Using a J-beta primer mix together with a sample-barcoded 5' primer, a second PCR was run for 7 to 11 cycles. A single record per CDR3 protein comes from TCRdb applying MiXCR to the 5' RACE reads. The table shows roughly 1,800,000 distinct CDR3 sequences, with about 49% occurring only once. The sample was blood. The TCR sequence derives from a woman aged 35 to 49 in good health.

CDR3 nucleotides: TGTGCCAGCAGCTTAGACCCACCAGGTTCCCTCGTGGATGGCTACACCTTC. Amino acid sequence: CASSLDPPGSLVDGYTF. This chain uses TRBV5-4 with TRBJ1-2; D not certain. CDR1 and CDR2 (germline): SGHNT, YYREEE (reference sequence). This CDR3 comprises 17 residues. Trimming stripped 2 bases from V and 6 bases from J, with 23 bases between.